The text below deals with one TCR beta chain. The assay was immunoSEQ multiplex PCR, and TCRdb's table has in-frame clones only and misses some. The sample consists of roughly 190,000 clones, around 84% of them appearing once. The CDR3 contains 11 residues. CDR1 is KGHSH and CDR2 is LQKENI in the germline V gene. Trimming left V 0 bases short and J 14 bases short, with 10 bases between. This sample stems from a study of blood T cell repertoires in COVID-19. Sequenced material: peripheral blood. This TCR came from a man between 25 and 39 years old with active or convalescent COVID-19. This chain connects TRBV18 to TRBJ1-1; D remains unclear. The CDR3 is CASSPPMAGFF. The CDR3 nucleotides read TGTGCCAGCTCACCACCCATGGCCGGGTTCTTT.